A single sample is the source of the 32 T cell receptor beta chains below, sequenced in a study of T cell responses to AZD1222 COVID-19 vaccine. Assay used: immunoSEQ multiplex PCR; TCRdb lists only in-frame clones, some missing. Of roughly 100,000 clones in the sample, around 86% were seen once. This material consisted of peripheral blood, taken 28 days after the second dose of the MenACWY control vaccine. Every receptor here comes from an adult who received the MenACWY meningococcal vaccine as a control.

The chain links TRBV19 to TRBJ2-3; D gene ambiguous. Trimming stripped 5 bases from V and 2 bases from J, with 5 bases between. Per germline, CDR1 LNHDA and CDR2 SQIVND (reference sequence). The length of the CDR3 is 12 residues. The CDR3 nucleotides are TGTGCCAGTAGTTCCGACACAGATACGCAGTATTTT. Amino acids: CASSSDTDTQYF. The full variable domain, its missing parts supplied by reference TRBV19 and TRBJ2-3, is DGGITQSPKYLFRKEGQNVTLSCEQNLNHDAMYWYRQDPGQGLRLIYYSQIVNDFQKGDIAEGYSVSREKKESFPLTVTSAQKNPTAFYLCASSSDTDTQYFGPGTRLTVL.

The chain joins TRBV6-5 to TRBJ2-7; D ambiguous. V was cut by 4 bases and J by 7 bases, with 11 bases left in between. Germline V gene lookup returns CDR1 MNHEY and CDR2 SVGAGI. This CDR3 is 12 amino acids long. The CDR3 DNA sequence: TGTGCCAGCAGTTCCCCTGGTTGGGAGCAGTACTTC. Protein: CASSSPGWEQYF.

This clone was seen a handful of times. Here the CDR3 reads CATSDAGVGSYEQYF. The CDR3 region has the DNA TGTGCCACCAGTGATGCAGGGGTGGGCTCCTACGAGCAGTACTTC. V and J are TRBV24-1 and TRBJ2-7, with a tentative D call TRBD1 (6 bases). V lost 3 bases, J lost 0 bases, and 11 bases lay in between. The CDR3 contains 15 residues. In germline, CDR1 is KGHDR, CDR2 SFDVKD.

The chain is built from TRBV7-2 and TRBJ1-2; the D gene is possibly TRBD1 (6 bases). Germline V gives CDR1 SGHTA, CDR2 FQGNSA. The CDR3 extends over 17 amino acids. Trimming shortened V by 0 bases and J by 2 bases, and 16 bases separated the two germline ends. CDR3 bases: TGTGCCAGCAGCTTAGCAGAGGGCAGGGGCTACAACTATGGCTACACCTTC. Translation gives CASSLAEGRGYNYGYTF.

The J gene is TRBJ1-3, the V gene TRBV28; TRBD1 is a possible D gene (5 bases). The CDR3 length is 16 residues. The ends were cut back, 1 base at V and 0 bases at J, with 10 bases in the middle. From germline, CDR1 is MDHEN and CDR2 SYDVKM. CDR3 bases: TGTGCCAGCAGTTTATCAGGGACCTACTCTGGAAACACCATATATTTT. This codes for CASSLSGTYSGNTIYF.

The chain joins TRBV7-2 to TRBJ1-4; D may be TRBD1 (5 bases). V lost 0 bases, J lost 0 bases, and 8 bases lay in between. Germline CDR1 and CDR2: SGHTA and FQGNSA. CDR3 length equals 16 residues. The CDR3 region has the DNA TGTGCCAGCAGCTTAGCGGGGGTGGCAACTAATGAAAAACTGTTTTTT. It codes for CASSLAGVATNEKLFF.

This rearrangement joins TRBV24-1 to TRBJ1-1, with TRBD1 identical over 7 bases. After removal of 3 bases from V and 0 bases from J, the junction contained 3 bases not matched to a gene. This CDR3 comprises 15 residues. CDR1 KGHDR and CDR2 SFDVKD come from the germline V gene. This chain's CDR3 is CATSDRDRVNTEAFF. The CDR3 coding sequence is TGTGCCACCAGTGATAGGGACAGAGTGAACACTGAAGCTTTCTTT.

V usage is TRBV28 and J usage is TRBJ1-2; the match to TRBD1 covers 8 bases. Germline-derived CDR1 and CDR2 are MDHEN and SYDVKM. After removal of 6 bases from V and 5 bases from J, the junction contained 11 bases not matched to a gene. This CDR3 has 15 residues. For the CDR3, the DNA is TGTGCCAGCAGACCCGGGACAGGCCGAGGGTATGGCTACACCTTC. Translated, it gives CASRPGTGRGYGYTF.

The gene calls are TRBV6-5 and TRBJ2-1; TRBD2 agrees at 11 bases. This CDR3 spans 15 amino acids. Germline V gene data show CDR1 as MNHEY and CDR2 as SVGAGI. V lost 0 bases, J lost 7 bases, and 2 bases stayed unmatched. CDR3 sequence (DNA): TGTGCCAGCAGTTACTCCCTAGCGGGGGGTAATGAGCAGTTCTTC. It encodes CASSYSLAGGNEQFF.

The V gene is TRBV7-2, the J gene TRBJ2-7, with D perhaps matching TRBD2 (6 bases). The CDR3 is made up of 15 amino acids. CDR1 and CDR2 (germline): SGHTA, FQGNSA. V was trimmed by 5 bases and J by 4 bases, leaving 18 bases between them. The CDR3 is CASSLRLDTFYEQYF. The DNA of the CDR3 is TGTGCCAGCAGCCTCCGACTAGATACATTTTACGAGCAGTACTTC.

The rearrangement links TRBV4-1 to TRBJ1-1; no firm D call. The CDR3 loop spans 14 amino acids. Trimming pared 0 bases from V and 3 bases from J, leaving 8 bases between. Germline CDR1 and CDR2: MGHRA and YSYEKL. Here the CDR3 reads CASSQDRSHTEAFF. CDR3 bases: TGCGCCAGCAGCCAAGATCGCTCGCACACTGAAGCTTTCTTT.

This clone came up a few times. The J gene is TRBJ1-6, the V gene TRBV30; the D gene is possibly TRBD1 (5 bases). The CDR3 has 12 amino acids. Between the trimmed V and J ends, which lost 2 bases and 8 bases, there was a span of 7 bases. The germline V gene has CDR1 GTSNPN and CDR2 SVGIG (reference sequence). The CDR3 DNA sequence: TGTGCCTGGAGTTCGGGGGATTCACCCCTCCACTTT. This gives the protein CAWSSGDSPLHF.

The chain joins TRBV2 to TRBJ2-3, with TRBD1 matching over 9 bases. CDR1 is SNHLY and CDR2 is FYNNEI in the germline V gene. Trimming removed 5 bases from V and 0 bases from J; junction bases left unmatched: 12. This CDR3 is built from 18 residues. In DNA form, the CDR3 reads TGTGCCAGCAGTACTCTACAGGGGGCTAGGCCTAGCACAGATACGCAGTATTTT. It translates to CASSTLQGARPSTDTQYF.

The count of this clone is one. The chain joins TRBV4-2 to TRBJ2-1, with D hard to call. This CDR3 comprises 16 residues. Germline V gene data show CDR1 as LGHNA and CDR2 as YNFKEQ. Trimming cost V 0 bases and J 0 bases, with 9 bases left between them. The CDR3 loop is CASSQDPRNSYNEQFF. The DNA of the CDR3 is TGTGCCAGCAGCCAAGATCCCAGGAACTCCTACAATGAGCAGTTCTTC.

The rearrangement uses TRBV7-8 and TRBJ2-7, with a possible D match to TRBD1 (5 bases). This CDR3 region has 17 residues. The V gene lost 5 bases and the J gene lost 3 bases, with 23 bases spanning the gap. CDR1 and CDR2 from the germline V gene are SGHVS and FQNEAQ. In DNA form, the CDR3 reads TGTGCCAGCAGCCTTGGGGCCAGGGTTTCCCCGGACTACGAGCAGTACTTC. Its translation: CASSLGARVSPDYEQYF. Full variable domain (missing parts from reference TRBV7-8 and TRBJ2-7): GAGVSQSPRYKVAKRGQDVALRCDPISGHVSLFWYQQALGQGPEFLTYFQNEAQLDKSGLPSDRFFAERPEGSVSTLKIQRTQQEDSAVYLCASSLGARVSPDYEQYFGPGTRLTVT.

The chain couples TRBV5-1 to TRBJ2-1, with TRBD1 matching 10 bases. V lost 0 bases to trimming and J lost 4 bases; unmatched junction nucleotides: 1. There are 15 residues in the CDR3. Per the germline V gene, CDR1 is SGHRS and CDR2 is YFSETQ. The CDR3 is CASSLVGQGYNEQFF. The CDR3 DNA is TGCGCCAGCAGCTTGGTGGGACAGGGGTACAATGAGCAGTTCTTC.

The rearrangement uses TRBV30 and TRBJ1-1; D not certain. CDR1 and CDR2 from the germline V gene are GTSNPN and SVGIG (reference sequence). Trimming cost V 0 bases and J 2 bases, with 13 bases left between them. CDR3 size: 15 residues. Here the CDR3 DNA reads TGTGCCTGGAGTGTTCGGGCCGTCCCTAACACTGAAGCTTTCTTT. Residues: CAWSVRAVPNTEAFF.

This clone was counted once. V and J are TRBV6-2 or TRBV6-3 and TRBJ1-2, with unresolved D. Trimming cost V 0 bases and J 0 bases, with 8 bases left between them. Germline V lookup: CDR1 MNHEY, CDR2 SVGEGT. The CDR3 totals 15 residues. The CDR3 reads CASSYSEGANYGYTF. The CDR3 DNA reads as TGTGCCAGCAGTTACTCGGAGGGCGCTAACTATGGCTACACCTTC.

This clone was recorded once. V and J are TRBV5-4 and TRBJ1-1; D is possibly TRBD1 (6 bases). V was shortened by 4 bases and J by 4 bases, with 17 bases between the two germline ends. Germline CDR1 and CDR2: SGHNT and YYREEE (reference sequence). The CDR3 totals 15 residues. CDR3 protein: CASSPNGQGFTEAFF. In nucleotides, the CDR3 is TGTGCCAGCAGCCCTAATGGGCAGGGGTTCACTGAAGCTTTCTTT. Full variable domain (rest looked up from reference TRBV5-4 and TRBJ1-1): ETGVTQSPTHLIKTRGQQVTLRCSSQSGHNTVSWYQQALGQGPQFIFQYYREEENGRGNFPPRFSGLQFPNYSSELNVNALELDDSALYLCASSPNGQGFTEAFFGQGTRLTVV.

This clone came up a few times. The V and J genes are TRBV10-3 and TRBJ1-4, with 9 bases fitting TRBD1. The CDR3 runs 14 residues. V shed 3 bases, J shed 8 bases, and the junction held 4 bases outside the gene matches. Germline V gene sequence: CDR1 ENHRY, CDR2 SYGVKD. The CDR3 region has the DNA TGTGCCATCAGTGACGACAGGGGGGGCGAAAAACTGTTTTTT. Protein product: CAISDDRGGEKLFF.

The rearrangement joins TRBV7-2 to TRBJ2-7; tentatively, D is TRBD1 (6 bases). Looked up from germline, CDR1 is SGHTA and CDR2 is FQGNSA. The CDR3 runs to 11 residues. V lost 5 bases to trimming and J lost 7 bases, with 9 bases between them. Here the CDR3 DNA reads TGTGCCAGCAGCCCCGGGACAGAGCAGTACTTC. Protein: CASSPGTEQYF.

J is TRBJ1-2 and V is TRBV18; TRBD1 agrees at 7 bases. V was pared by 3 bases and J by 4 bases, with 11 bases of the junction left unmatched. Germline CDR1 is KGHSH and CDR2 is LQKENI. This CDR3 is built from 16 residues. CDR3 loop: CASSPELDRTSYGYTF. The CDR3 region has the DNA TGTGCCAGCTCACCTGAGCTGGACAGGACCTCCTATGGCTACACCTTC.

The rearrangement links TRBV2 to TRBJ1-5; D is undetermined. Germline CDR1 SNHLY, CDR2 FYNNEI. The CDR3 consists of 14 residues. Trimming stripped 4 bases from V and 2 bases from J, with 9 bases between. The CDR3: CASSAAMGNQPQHF. The CDR3 DNA reads TGTGCCAGCAGTGCCGCCATGGGCAATCAGCCCCAGCATTTT.

This rearrangement joins TRBV10-2 to TRBJ1-1, with 8 bases that match TRBD1. The CDR3 extends over 14 amino acids. The germline gives CDR1 WSHSY, CDR2 SAAADI. Germline trimming cut 3 bases from V and 5 bases from J; bases unmatched to any gene: 5. The CDR3 coding sequence is TGCGCCAGCAGTGACAGGGGGCGAGTTACTGAAGCTTTCTTT. Translating gives CASSDRGRVTEAFF.

The chain uses TRBV2 and TRBJ1-3, with D tentatively TRBD1 (5 bases). This CDR3 is built from 15 residues. The V end was cut by 7 bases, the J end by 0 bases, with 13 bases between. From germline, CDR1 is SNHLY and CDR2 FYNNEI. The CDR3 protein is CASIPGVNSGNTIYF. CDR3 in DNA: TGTGCCAGCATCCCGGGGGTAAACTCTGGAAACACCATATATTTT. The full variable domain, completed using reference TRBV2 and TRBJ1-3, is EPEVTQTPSHQVTQMGQEVILRCVPISNHLYFYWYRQILGQKVEFLVSFYNNEISEKSEIFDDQFSVERPDGSNFTLKIRSTKLEDSAMYFCASIPGVNSGNTIYFGEGSWLTVV.

The V and J genes are TRBV4-3 and TRBJ2-7; unclear D gene. Germline-derived CDR1 and CDR2 are LGHNA and YSLEER. Between the trimmed V and J ends, which lost 0 bases and 2 bases, there was a span of 8 bases. The CDR3 consists of 14 residues. CDR3 region: CASSQEMGTYEQYF. CDR3 nucleotide sequence: TGCGCCAGCAGCCAAGAAATGGGTACCTACGAGCAGTACTTC.

The chain combines TRBV5-5 with TRBJ1-6, with D uncertain. Trimming shortened V by 0 bases and J by 8 bases, and 12 bases separated the two germline ends. The CDR3 has 15 residues. Germline values: CDR1 SGHKS, CDR2 YYEKEE (reference sequence). This CDR3 reads CASSLGATRDSPLHF. DNA of the CDR3: TGTGCCAGCAGCTTGGGGGCCACGAGGGATTCACCCCTCCACTTT.

The V gene is TRBV6-5, the J gene TRBJ2-7; possibly TRBD2 for D (6 bases). V was clipped by 2 bases and J by 1 base, with 15 bases between them. The CDR3 sequence is 16 residues long. Germline CDR1 is MNHEY and CDR2 is SVGAGI. CDR3 in DNA: TGTGCCAGCAGTTACACGGGAGCGCTGAGTTCCTACGAGCAGTACTTC. The encoded protein is CASSYTGALSSYEQYF.

The chain recombines TRBV19 with TRBJ2-4; D unclear. The CDR3 runs 12 residues. V lost 5 bases and J 1 base, leaving 3 bases between the germline ends. Germline V gene sequence: CDR1 LNHDA, CDR2 SQIVND (reference sequence). This chain's CDR3 is CASSHAKNIQYF. DNA for the CDR3: TGTGCCAGTAGTCATGCCAAAAACATTCAGTACTTC.

This clone has a handful of counts. Other DNA variants within this sample encode the same CDR3. The chain employs TRBV28 and TRBJ2-3; 7 positions match TRBD1. Germline CDR1 is MDHEN and CDR2 is SYDVKM. This CDR3 is 13 amino acids long. Germline trimming cut 6 bases from V and 4 bases from J; bases unmatched to any gene: 4. The CDR3 reads CASSDRVPDTQYF. The CDR3 nucleotides are TGTGCCAGCAGCGACAGGGTCCCAGATACGCAGTATTTT.

The CDR3 loop is CASSQDGGGTYNSPLHF. CDR3 sequence (DNA): TGCGCCAGCAGCCAAGATGGGGGAGGAACCTATAATTCACCCCTCCACTTT. V gene TRBV4-3 combines with J gene TRBJ1-6, with D possibly being TRBD1 (5 bases). V was trimmed by 0 bases and J by 2 bases, leaving 11 bases between them. CDR1 and CDR2 from the germline V gene are LGHNA and YSLEER. The CDR3 contains 17 residues.

The CDR3 spells CSVESSGGETQYF. In DNA, the CDR3 is TGCAGCGTTGAGAGTTCGGGGGGAGAGACCCAGTACTTC. The chain joins TRBV29-1 to TRBJ2-5, with 7 bases matching TRBD2. There are 13 residues in the CDR3. V dropped 3 bases and J dropped 4; count of bases not matched to a gene: 5. The germline V gene has CDR1 SQVTM and CDR2 ANQGSEA.